One sample yielded the 12 T cell receptor beta chains listed below, sequenced in a study of CD8 T cells in Susac syndrome. The authors reverse transcribed about 0.5 to 1 ug RNA with random hexamers. TCRdb independently ran MiXCR on the immunoSEQ multiplex PCR reads; one entry per CDR3 protein. The repertoire has approximately 140,000 distinct CDR3 sequences, approximately 96% of them found once; the top ten carry 0.11%. Input material: CD4+ T cells from PBMCs. All receptors come from a human donor with multiple sclerosis.

The chain combines TRBV5-4 with TRBJ2-7; 8 bases line up with TRBD2. V lost 2 bases to trimming and J lost 3 bases; unmatched junction nucleotides: 1. The CDR3 covers 13 residues. Germline-derived CDR1 and CDR2 are SGHNT and YYREEE (reference sequence). CDR3 region: CASSFGGVYEQYF. Written as DNA, the CDR3 is TGTGCCAGCAGCTTCGGGGGGGTCTACGAGCAGTACTTC.

V usage is TRBV3-1 and J usage is TRBJ1-6; D gene unclear. The V end lost 4 bases, the J end lost 7 bases, and 11 bases lay between the germline ends. Germline values: CDR1 LGHDT, CDR2 YNNKEL (reference sequence). The CDR3 covers 14 residues. The CDR3 loop reads CASSPGVNNSPLHF. CDR3 sequence (DNA): TGTGCCAGCAGCCCCGGGGTGAACAATTCACCCCTCCACTTT.

The gene calls are TRBV6-2 or TRBV6-3 and TRBJ2-6, with 10 bases that match TRBD1. Germline V gene data show CDR1 as MNHEY and CDR2 as SVGEGT. The CDR3 is made up of 17 amino acids. V shed 7 bases and J 1 base; nucleotides not matched to a gene: 7. The CDR3 region is CASTTTGGSSGANVLTF. Written as DNA, the CDR3 is TGTGCCAGCACCACGACAGGGGGCTCGTCTGGGGCCAACGTCCTGACTTTC.

Here the CDR3 reads CSVNTQETQYF. CDR3 bases: TGCAGCGTGAACACCCAAGAGACCCAGTACTTC. This chain links TRBV29-1 with TRBJ2-5, with no clear D. CDR1 and CDR2 (germline): SQVTM, ANQGSEA. There are 11 residues in the CDR3. Trimming took 6 bases from V and 1 from J, leaving 6 bases between them.

The genes are TRBV7-2 and TRBJ2-2; D is unclear. Germline CDR1 SGHTA, CDR2 FQGNSA. Trimming left V 1 base short and J 8 bases short, with 8 bases between. The length of the CDR3 is 13 residues. The CDR3 loop is CASSLVRVGELFF. CDR3 in DNA: TGTGCCAGCAGCTTAGTGCGTGTGGGGGAGCTGTTTTTT.

This chain joins TRBV20-1 and TRBJ2-1, with D unresolved. CDR1 is DFQATT, CDR2 SNEGSKA, per germline (reference sequence). The CDR3 extends over 13 amino acids. Here the CDR3 DNA reads TGCAGCGGAATGGGCGGAGCATACAATGAGCAGTTCTTC. Its protein is CSGMGGAYNEQFF.

V gene TRBV11-2 combines with J gene TRBJ1-1, with D perhaps TRBD1 (5 bases). V shed 4 bases and J shed 4 bases, with 16 bases lying between them. This CDR3 comprises 15 residues. CDR1 is SGHAT and CDR2 is FQNNGV in the germline V gene. The CDR3 loop is CASSSLGGSGTEAFF. The CDR3 DNA reads as TGTGCCAGCAGCTCCCTCGGGGGGTCGGGCACTGAAGCTTTCTTT.

The V gene is TRBV11-1, the J gene TRBJ2-1; a weak D match, TRBD1 (6 bases). Germline CDR1 and CDR2: SGHAT and FQDESV (reference sequence). V dropped 5 bases and J dropped 0 bases, with 17 bases sitting between them. The CDR3 is 17 residues long. CDR3 sequence (DNA): TGTGCCAGCAGCACGCACCCCCCGGACAGCTCCTACAATGAGCAGTTCTTC. This sequence encodes CASSTHPPDSSYNEQFF.

This clonotype was found once. The V gene is TRBV29-1, the J gene TRBJ2-5, with TRBD1 matching over 9 bases. V lost 7 bases, J lost 3 bases, and 9 bases stayed unmatched. The CDR3 has 14 amino acids. Germline V gene sequence: CDR1 SQVTM, CDR2 ANQGSEA. CDR3 nucleotides: TGCAGCGCGGGTACCGGGACAGGGAAAGAGACCCAGTACTTC. Translation gives CSAGTGTGKETQYF.

CDR3 loop: CSVWEGGNTIYF. The CDR3 region has the DNA TGCAGCGTATGGGAGGGTGGAAACACCATATATTTT. The chain employs TRBV29-1 and TRBJ1-3; D gene uncertain. Germline CDR1 is SQVTM and CDR2 is ANQGSEA. The CDR3 has 12 amino acids. V lost 6 bases, J lost 3 bases, and 9 bases lay in between.

CDR3 in amino acids: CSAPKWGEETQYF. The CDR3 DNA reads TGCAGTGCTCCCAAGTGGGGTGAAGAGACCCAGTACTTC. The chain has TRBV20-1 and TRBJ2-5, with unresolved D. CDR1 and CDR2 from the germline V gene are DFQATT and SNEGSKA (reference sequence). The CDR3 is 13 residues long. V was trimmed by 5 bases and J by 3 bases, leaving 13 bases between them.

The rearrangement joins TRBV20-1 to TRBJ2-1; TRBD2 matches 12 bases. The CDR3 runs 14 residues. V shed 2 bases and J 12 bases; nucleotides not matched to a gene: 8. Germline V CDR1 and CDR2: DFQATT, SNEGSKA (reference sequence). CDR3 sequence: CSARPETSGRVQFF. CDR3 bases: TGCAGTGCTAGACCCGAGACTAGCGGGAGAGTGCAGTTCTTC.